These T cell receptor beta chains were read from a single sample in a study of cytomegalovirus exposure and HLA in healthy donors. Clones were sequenced by immunoSEQ multiplex PCR, and TCRdb holds only the in-frame ones, with some missing. The table has 90,000 to 120,000 clones, 74% seen once; the top ten hold about 2.8%. The sequencing sample was made of PBMCs. The receptors derive from a man aged 50 or older in good health and CMV-seropositive. CDR3s include the opening cysteine and the closing phenylalanine or tryptophan. Each record gives: V gene, clone size, J gene, D gene, CDR3 protein, CDR3 DNA. The D gene is left open where the match is weak. The listing skips clone size in some rows; elsewhere it reads once, few, many or a size class.

TRBV4-1	.	TRBJ2-5	.	CASSQGRGADWDQETQYF	TGCGCCAGCAGCCAAGGACGGGGTGCGGACTGGGACCAAGAGACCCAGTACTTC
TRBV11-2	.	TRBJ1-5	.	CASSLDGGEVQPQHF	TGTGCCAGCAGCTTAGATGGCGGGGAGGTTCAGCCCCAGCATTTT
TRBV18	.	TRBJ1-1	.	CASSPGQNTEAFF	TGTGCCAGCTCACCGGGGCAGAACACTGAAGCTTTCTTT
TRBV5-1	.	TRBJ2-7	TRBD1	CASTLDRSYEQYF	TGCGCCAGCACCCTGGACAGGTCCTACGAGCAGTACTTC
TRBV7-9	.	TRBJ1-1	.	CASTRARQALAHVEAFF	TGTGCCAGCACCAGAGCCCGACAGGCCCTGGCACACGTTGAAGCTTTCTTT
TRBV4-1	.	TRBJ1-6	.	CASSLSGAVAYNSPLHF	TGCGCCAGCAGCCTTTCAGGGGCGGTCGCTTATAATTCACCCCTCCACTTT
TRBV5-4	.	TRBJ2-7	.	CASSFRTGSYEQYF	TGTGCCAGCAGCTTTCGTACAGGCTCCTACGAGCAGTACTTC
TRBV11-2	.	TRBJ2-7	.	CASSDNRGSSYEQYF	TGTGCCAGCAGCGACAACCGGGGGAGCTCCTACGAGCAGTACTTC
TRBV2	.	TRBJ2-7	TRBD2	CASRKGRGTSVREQYF	TGTGCCAGCAGGAAGGGGAGGGGGACTAGCGTAAGAGAGCAGTACTTC
TRBV14	.	TRBJ2-5	TRBD1	CASSPGQRYQETQYF	TGTGCCAGCAGCCCGGGACAGCGGTACCAAGAGACCCAGTACTTC
TRBV19	medium-sized	TRBJ1-3	.	CASTADGLSVGNTIYF	TGTGCCAGTACCGCGGACGGACTCTCCGTTGGAAACACCATATATTTT
TRBV11-2	.	TRBJ2-7	.	CASSLGGTSYEQYF	TGTGCCAGCAGCTTAGGTGGGACATCTTACGAGCAGTACTTC
TRBV6-6	.	TRBJ2-7	TRBD1	CASSPTGYEQYF	TGTGCCAGCTCCCCGACAGGGTACGAGCAGTACTTC
TRBV5-6	.	TRBJ1-2	.	CASSSTGEDGYTF	TGTGCCAGCAGCTCGACAGGCGAGGATGGCTACACCTTC
TRBV2	.	TRBJ1-6	TRBD1	CASTLDRGAPPSPLHF	TGTGCCAGCACCTTGGACAGGGGAGCTCCCCCTTCACCCCTCCACTTT
TRBV2	once	TRBJ1-2	TRBD1	CASYRPGGSGGQGAGYTF	TGTGCCAGCTACCGGCCGGGGGGGAGCGGGGGGCAGGGGGCCGGCTACACCTTC
TRBV4-1	.	TRBJ1-4	.	CASSKQGVGEKLFF	TGCGCCAGCAGCAAACAGGGAGTAGGTGAAAAACTGTTTTTT
TRBV27	.	TRBJ2-7	.	CASSSERRIIDEQYF	TGTGCCAGCAGTTCTGAGCGGAGAATCATCGACGAGCAGTACTTC
TRBV12-2	few	TRBJ2-7	.	CASRLVPCGRDREQYF	TGTGCAAGTCGCTTAGTCCCCTGCGGGAGGGATCGCGAGCAGTACTTC
TRBV7-6	.	TRBJ2-1	TRBD2	CASSLAPVSSGKGEQFF	TGTGCCAGCAGCTTAGCGCCCGTCTCTAGCGGGAAGGGTGAGCAGTTCTTC
TRBV6-4	.	TRBJ1-2	.	CANSGLDSRTGSYGYTF	TGTGCCAACAGCGGACTGGACTCTAGGACGGGTAGCTATGGCTACACCTTC
TRBV7-2	few	TRBJ2-1	.	CASSLSSAIGEQFF	TGTGCCAGCAGCTTATCTAGCGCCATTGGTGAGCAGTTCTTC
TRBV5-6	.	TRBJ2-7	TRBD2	CASSSSGGAHEQYF	TGTGCCAGCAGCTCCAGCGGGGGGGCCCACGAGCAGTACTTC
TRBV5-6	.	TRBJ1-2	TRBD1	CASSNMGQGREDGYTF	TGTGCCAGCAGCAATATGGGACAGGGGAGGGAGGATGGCTACACCTTC
TRBV19	.	TRBJ1-4	.	CASSVSIGDEKLFF	TGTGCCAGTAGTGTTTCTATCGGAGATGAAAAACTGTTTTTT
TRBV27	.	TRBJ2-3	TRBD1	CASSQRDRGTQYF	TGTGCCAGCAGTCAAAGGGACAGGGGGACGCAGTATTTT
TRBV4-1	few	TRBJ1-4	.	CASSLRGDNEKLFF	TGCGCCAGCAGCCTTAGAGGAGATAATGAAAAACTGTTTTTT
TRBV20-1	.	TRBJ1-6	.	CSARAPLHF	TGCAGTGCCCGTGCACCCCTCCACTTT
TRBV6-1	.	TRBJ2-5	TRBD1	CASLQGAPPRETQYF	TGTGCCAGCTTACAGGGGGCTCCCCCGAGAGAGACCCAGTACTTC
TRBV5-1	once	TRBJ1-1	.	CASSLGAGNTEAFF	TGCGCCAGCAGCTTGGGGGCAGGGAACACTGAAGCTTTCTTT
TRBV7-2	.	TRBJ2-2	TRBD1	CASSLPTGSTGELFF	TGTGCCAGCAGCCTACCGACAGGGTCCACCGGGGAGCTGTTTTTT
TRBV30	.	TRBJ2-1	.	CAWSRGDSYNEQFF	TGTGCCTGGAGTAGGGGGGACAGCTACAATGAGCAGTTCTTC
TRBV10-3	.	TRBJ2-7	.	CAISETTQPGGEQYF	TGTGCCATCAGTGAGACCACCCAACCAGGTGGCGAGCAGTACTTC
TRBV7-8	.	TRBJ1-3	.	CASSLAVAGRGNTIYF	TGTGCCAGCAGCTTAGCAGTAGCAGGGCGTGGAAACACCATATATTTT
TRBV23-1	.	TRBJ1-5	.	CASSQFHSNQPQHF	TGCGCCAGCAGTCAATTCCATAGCAATCAGCCCCAGCATTTT
TRBV2	.	TRBJ2-3	TRBD2	CASSSDAGGYTDTQYF	TGTGCCAGCTCCTCAGACGCGGGGGGATACACAGATACGCAGTATTTT
TRBV6-4	.	TRBJ1-6	.	CASRRAANSPLHF	TGTGCCAGCAGGCGGGCGGCAAATTCACCCCTCCACTTT
TRBV25-1	.	TRBJ1-2	.	CASSEFRSYGYTF	TGTGCCAGCAGTGAATTTAGGAGCTATGGCTACACCTTC
TRBV2	medium-sized	TRBJ1-1	.	CAGKGQMNTEAFF	TGTGCCGGAAAGGGACAAATGAACACTGAAGCTTTCTTT
TRBV12-5	few	TRBJ2-3	.	CASGPPWGADTQYF	TGTGCTAGTGGTCCCCCGTGGGGGGCAGATACGCAGTATTTT
TRBV6-6	once	TRBJ1-1	.	CASSYSTDQAFF	TGTGCCAGCAGTTACTCGACAGATCAAGCTTTCTTT
TRBV2	.	TRBJ1-2	TRBD1	CATGTGYGYTF	TGTGCCACCGGGACAGGCTATGGCTACACCTTC
TRBV7-7	.	TRBJ2-1	.	CASSLDIF	TGTGCCAGCAGCTTAGATATCTTC
TRBV5-1	.	TRBJ1-1	.	CASSMSPPNTEAFF	TGCGCCAGCAGCATGAGCCCACCGAACACTGAAGCTTTCTTT
TRBV2	.	TRBJ1-5	TRBD1	CASNGQGRNQPQHF	TGTGCCAGCAATGGACAGGGCCGCAATCAGCCCCAGCATTTT
TRBV25-1	.	TRBJ2-4	.	CASTLETAGIQYF	TGTGCCAGCACCCTGGAGACCGCCGGCATTCAGTACTTC
TRBV5-1	.	TRBJ2-1	.	CASSLKTYNEQFF	TGCGCCAGCAGCTTGAAAACTTACAATGAGCAGTTCTTC
TRBV27	.	TRBJ1-1	.	CASRITRNTEAFF	TGTGCCAGCAGAATTACGAGGAACACTGAAGCTTTCTTT
TRBV28	once	TRBJ2-1	.	CASTNPGSYNEQFF	TGTGCCAGCACAAACCCGGGCTCCTACAATGAGCAGTTCTTC
TRBV9	.	TRBJ2-5	.	CASSPLGGGQETQYF	TGTGCCAGCAGCCCCCTGGGGGGTGGACAAGAGACCCAGTACTTC
TRBV10-3	once	TRBJ2-5	TRBD2	CAISDSPGSGGARETQYF	TGTGCCATCAGTGACTCTCCGGGGAGCGGGGGGGCACGAGAGACCCAGTACTTC
TRBV5-1	once	TRBJ2-3	.	CASFPQGLGTDTQYF	TGCGCCAGCTTCCCACAGGGATTGGGCACAGATACGCAGTATTTT
TRBV27	once	TRBJ1-1	TRBD1	CASSFSGTGAEAFF	TGTGCCAGCAGTTTCTCCGGGACAGGGGCTGAAGCTTTCTTT
TRBV15	.	TRBJ2-5	.	CATSRDAGPQETQYF	TGTGCCACCAGCAGAGATGCGGGACCTCAAGAGACCCAGTACTTC
TRBV7-2	.	TRBJ1-2	.	CASSLGTGYGYTF	TGTGCCAGCAGCTTAGGAACAGGGTATGGCTACACCTTC
TRBV5-4	once	TRBJ1-2	TRBD1	CASSPGTETNYGYTF	TGTGCCAGCAGCCCAGGGACAGAGACTAACTATGGCTACACCTTC
TRBV5-1	few	TRBJ2-3	TRBD2	CASRYRSTGTSGGAKTDTQYF	TGCGCCAGCAGATATAGAAGTACTGGGACTAGCGGGGGGGCCAAGACAGATACGCAGTATTTT
TRBV5-1	.	TRBJ2-7	TRBD1	CASSQTDREYEQYF	TGCGCCAGCAGCCAGACGGACAGGGAATACGAGCAGTACTTC
TRBV5-1	.	TRBJ2-2	.	CASSFRDTSPDRELFF	TGCGCCAGCAGCTTCCGGGACACCTCTCCGGATAGGGAGCTGTTTTTT